This passage covers 7 T cell receptor beta chains from one sample sequenced in a study of Ad26.COV2.S vaccination and SARS-CoV-2 variants. Generated by immunoSEQ multiplex PCR, the TCRdb table keeps only in-frame clones and is missing some. The table includes some 640,000 clones, roughly 90% detected once. Indicated treatment: about 20 received Ad26.COV2.S at low or high dose, single or two shots; 5 received placebo; per-sample allocation not given. After the first vaccine or placebo injection, samples were drawn on day 63. The material sequenced was peripheral blood, taken in a trial of Ad26.COV2.S vaccine versus placebo. The receptors come from a person aged 18-60 years who received the Ad26.COV2.S COVID-19 vaccine or a placebo.

The chain recombines TRBV7-6 with TRBJ2-1, with D possibly being TRBD2 (5 bases). Trimming took off 2 bases at V and 7 bases at J, with 6 bases between the two ends. Germline CDR1 is SGHVS and CDR2 is FNYEAQ. CDR3 length: 12 residues. DNA of the CDR3: TGTGCCAGCAGCTTATCGGGGAATGAGCAGTTCTTC. This translates into CASSLSGNEQFF.

V usage is TRBV30 and J usage is TRBJ1-6; D unresolved. From germline, CDR1 is GTSNPN and CDR2 SVGIG (reference sequence). The V end lost 2 bases, the J end lost 12 bases, and 11 bases lay between the germline ends. This CDR3 has 12 residues. The CDR3 DNA is TGTGCCTGGAGTCCCGTCTCCCTACCCCTCCACTTT. Translation gives CAWSPVSLPLHF.

Here the CDR3 reads CASSLSETYGYTF. The CDR3 bases are TGTGCCAGCAGCTTGTCCGAAACCTATGGCTACACCTTC. This chain connects TRBV5-6 to TRBJ1-2, with D unclear. The V end lost 1 base, the J end lost 4 bases, and 8 bases lay between the germline ends. This CDR3 spans 13 amino acids. The V gene's germline CDR1 is SGHDT and CDR2 YYEEEE.

J is TRBJ2-5 and V is TRBV18; D unclear. Germline CDR1 and CDR2: KGHSH and LQKENI. The CDR3 is made up of 13 amino acids. Trimming stripped 6 bases from V and 3 bases from J, with 11 bases between. CDR3 coding DNA: TGTGCCAGCTCTCCGGATCTAAAAGAGACCCAGTACTTC. Translation: CASSPDLKETQYF.

V gene TRBV4-2 combines with J gene TRBJ2-1; 9 bases map to TRBD2. This CDR3 is 18 amino acids long. The ends lost 0 bases at V and 2 bases at J; junction bases unmatched: 8. Germline CDR1 is LGHNA and CDR2 is YNFKEQ. The CDR3 here is CASSQDYGSGRPYNEQFF. CDR3 nucleotide sequence: TGTGCCAGCAGCCAAGATTATGGTAGCGGGAGACCCTACAATGAGCAGTTCTTC.

V gene TRBV18 combines with J gene TRBJ2-7; TRBD2 might be the D (5 bases). Trimming cost V 3 bases and J 0 bases, with 18 bases left between them. This CDR3 has 17 amino acids. Germline CDR1 and CDR2: KGHSH and LQKENI. This CDR3 reads CASSPPNPEGSSYEQYF. CDR3 sequence (DNA): TGTGCCAGCTCACCCCCTAACCCAGAGGGTTCCTCCTACGAGCAGTACTTC.

This clone was seen just once. V and J are TRBV7-8 and TRBJ1-6; the match to TRBD1 covers 8 bases. Germline V CDR1 and CDR2: SGHVS, FQNEAQ. V shed 4 bases, J shed 7 bases, and the junction held 3 bases outside the gene matches. The CDR3 loop spans 14 amino acids. CDR3 sequence reads: CASSSRQGNSPLHF. The CDR3 nucleotides are TGTGCCAGCAGCTCCAGACAGGGGAATTCACCCCTCCACTTT.